The text below deals with one T cell receptor beta chain. This sample was taken from a study of blood T cell repertoires in COVID-19. The overall study: Researchers got acute and convalescent COVID-19 samples from the United States, Italy and Spain.

Per the original data handling: By means of reference gene primer amplification, nucleated cell counts were estimated. Libraries were prepared by immunoSEQ multiplex PCR; TCRdb keeps only in-frame clonotypes and omits some of them. That table supplies the V and J calls and clone size; D and trimming were determined from the DNA. The table includes 200,000 to 250,000 clones, approximately 90% detected once. Seattle's enrolled individuals joined amid active infection and were then monitored longitudinally. Germline-derived CDR1 and CDR2 are SGHVS and FQNEAQ. Between the trimmed V and J ends, which lost 5 bases and 7 bases, there was a span of 9 bases. The CDR3 runs to 13 residues.

Input material: peripheral blood. The chain employs TRBV7-8 and TRBJ1-6, with D maybe TRBD1 (5 bases). This TCR was sampled from a man under 40 with COVID-19, enrolled during active disease. The CDR3 here is CASSGGWNSPLHF. CDR3 sequence (DNA): TGTGCCAGCAGCGGGGGGTGGAATTCACCCCTCCACTTT.